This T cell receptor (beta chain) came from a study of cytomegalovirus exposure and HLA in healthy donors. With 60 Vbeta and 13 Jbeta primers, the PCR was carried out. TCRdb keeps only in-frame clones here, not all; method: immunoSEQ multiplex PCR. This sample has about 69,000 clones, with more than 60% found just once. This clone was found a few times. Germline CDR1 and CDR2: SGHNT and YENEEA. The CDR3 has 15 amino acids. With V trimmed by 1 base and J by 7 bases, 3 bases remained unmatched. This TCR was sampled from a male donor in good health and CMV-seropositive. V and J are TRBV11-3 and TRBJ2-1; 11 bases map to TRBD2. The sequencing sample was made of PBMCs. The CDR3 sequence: CASSLGSSGGNEQFF. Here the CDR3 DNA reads TGTGCCAGCAGCTTAGGATCTAGCGGGGGGAATGAGCAGTTCTTC.